This section outlines one T cell receptor (beta chain) sequence together with its context. Trimming left V 6 bases short and J 3 bases short, with 8 bases between. There are 11 residues in the CDR3. Germline V CDR1 and CDR2: SQVTM, ANQGSEA. Researchers ran the PCR with 60 Vbeta and 13 Jbeta primers. Repertoires were generated with immunoSEQ multiplex PCR, while TCRdb's copy carries only in-frame clones and drops some. The repertoire has roughly 160,000 clones, about 80% of them found once; the top ten carry approximately 4.5%. This sample is part of a study of cytomegalovirus exposure and HLA in healthy donors. Samples came from healthy bone marrow donors. When sampled, the donors appeared nominally healthy, though they likely had unrecorded immune exposures.

This receptor was taken from a man under 40 in good health and CMV-seronegative. The chain joins TRBV29-1 to TRBJ1-1; possibly TRBD1 for D (6 bases). The sequenced sample was PBMCs. The CDR3 bases are TGCAGCGTGAAGGGGGACACTGAAGCTTTCTTT. It is translated as CSVKGDTEAFF.